The present TCR beta chain was sequenced within a study of T cell responses to AZD1222 COVID-19 vaccine. Study results and limitations: It should be noted that donors were predominantly white British and more often female, and clonal diversity was possibly underestimated.

On this clone itself: The antigen is not known.

This CDR3 has 12 residues. Trimming took 8 bases from V and 3 from J; bases not matched to a gene: 3. The germline CDR1 and CDR2 sequences are MDHEN and SYDVKM. The table came from immunoSEQ multiplex PCR; TCRdb's copy has only in-frame clones and leaves some out. In the table there are under 150,000 clones, about 92% of which are singletons. This rearrangement joins TRBV28 to TRBJ2-7; TRBD2 matches 8 bases. This clonotype originated in an adult who received the AZD1222 COVID-19 vaccine. The sequenced sample was peripheral blood, obtained 28 days after the second AZD1222 dose. The CDR3 nucleotides read TGTGCCAGCTCGGGGGGGTACTACGAGCAGTACTTC. Its protein product is CASSGGYYEQYF. The full variable domain, rest sourced from reference TRBV28 and TRBJ2-7, is DVKVTQSSRYLVKRTGEKVFLECVQDMDHENMFWYRQDPGLGLRLIYFSYDVKMKEKGDIPEGYSVSREKKERFSLILESASTNQTSMYLCASSGGYYEQYFGPGTRLTVT.